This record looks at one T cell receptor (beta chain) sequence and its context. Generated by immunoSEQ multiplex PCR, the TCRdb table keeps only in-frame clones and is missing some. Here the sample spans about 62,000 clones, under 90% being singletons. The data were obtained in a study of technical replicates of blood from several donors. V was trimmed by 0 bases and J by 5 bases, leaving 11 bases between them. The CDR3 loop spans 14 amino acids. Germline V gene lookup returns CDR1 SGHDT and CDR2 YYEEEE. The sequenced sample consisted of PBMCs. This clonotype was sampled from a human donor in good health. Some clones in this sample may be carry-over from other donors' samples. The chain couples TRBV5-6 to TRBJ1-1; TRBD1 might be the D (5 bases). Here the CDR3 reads CASSLAGGGTEAFF. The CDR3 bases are TGTGCCAGCAGCTTGGCCGGGGGGGGAACTGAAGCTTTCTTT.